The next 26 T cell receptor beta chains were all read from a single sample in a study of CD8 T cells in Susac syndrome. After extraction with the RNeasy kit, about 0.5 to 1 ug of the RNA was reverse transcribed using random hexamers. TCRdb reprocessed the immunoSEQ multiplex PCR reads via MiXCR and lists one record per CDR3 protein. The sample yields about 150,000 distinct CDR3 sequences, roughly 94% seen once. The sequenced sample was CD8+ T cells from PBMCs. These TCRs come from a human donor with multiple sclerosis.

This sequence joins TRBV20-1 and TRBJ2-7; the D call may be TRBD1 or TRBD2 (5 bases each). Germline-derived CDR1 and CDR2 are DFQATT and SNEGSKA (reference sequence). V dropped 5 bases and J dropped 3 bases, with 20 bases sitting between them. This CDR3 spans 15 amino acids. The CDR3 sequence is CSARFTGTAYYEQYF. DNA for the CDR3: TGCAGTGCTCGTTTCACCGGGACGGCCTACTACGAGCAGTACTTC.

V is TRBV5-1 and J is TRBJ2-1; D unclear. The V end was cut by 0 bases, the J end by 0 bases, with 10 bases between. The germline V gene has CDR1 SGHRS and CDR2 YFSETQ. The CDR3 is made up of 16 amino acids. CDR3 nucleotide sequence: TGCGCCAGCAGCTTGGATCTCAGCAGCTCCTACAATGAGCAGTTCTTC. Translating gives CASSLDLSSSYNEQFF. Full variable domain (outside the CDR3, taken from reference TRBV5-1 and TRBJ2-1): KAGVTQTPRYLIKTRGQQVTLSCSPISGHRSVSWYQQTPGQGLQFLFEYFSETQRNKGNFPGRFSGRQFSNSRSEMNVSTLELGDSALYLCASSLDLSSSYNEQFFGPGTRLTVL.

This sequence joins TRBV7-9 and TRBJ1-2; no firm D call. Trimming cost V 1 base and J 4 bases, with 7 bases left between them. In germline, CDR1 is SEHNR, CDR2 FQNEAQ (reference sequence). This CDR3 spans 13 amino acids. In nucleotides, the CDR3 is TGTGCCAGCAGCTTAGGAGACACCTATGGCTACACCTTC. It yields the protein CASSLGDTYGYTF.

CDR3 in amino acids: CASSPTRGAGQRTGELFF. DNA for the CDR3: TGTGCCAGCAGCCCAACTAGGGGTGCAGGGCAAAGGACCGGGGAGCTGTTTTTT. The chain carries TRBV27 and TRBJ2-2; D may be TRBD1 or TRBD2 (5 bases each). The CDR3 spans 18 residues. CDR1 MNHEY and CDR2 SMNVEV come from the germline V gene (reference sequence). Trimming cost V 6 bases and J 5 bases, with 25 bases left between them.

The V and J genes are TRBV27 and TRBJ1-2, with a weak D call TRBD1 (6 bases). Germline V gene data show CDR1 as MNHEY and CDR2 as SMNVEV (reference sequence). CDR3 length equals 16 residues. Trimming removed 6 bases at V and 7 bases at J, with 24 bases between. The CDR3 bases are TGTGCCAGCAGCCCCTCGAACAGGGATCCCATTTTTGGCTACACCTTC. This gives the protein CASSPSNRDPIFGYTF.

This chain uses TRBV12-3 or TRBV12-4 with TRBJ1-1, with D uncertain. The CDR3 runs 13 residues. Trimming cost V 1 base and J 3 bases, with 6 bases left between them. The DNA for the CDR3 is TGTGCCAGCAGTTTAGGGGTATACACTGAAGCTTTCTTT. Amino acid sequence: CASSLGVYTEAFF.

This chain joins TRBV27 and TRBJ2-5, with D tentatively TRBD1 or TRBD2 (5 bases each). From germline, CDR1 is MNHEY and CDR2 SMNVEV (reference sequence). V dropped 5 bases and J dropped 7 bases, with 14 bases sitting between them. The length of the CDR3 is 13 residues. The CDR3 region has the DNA TGTGCCAGCAGTCCCACTAGGGGTGGGACCCAGTACTTC. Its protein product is CASSPTRGGTQYF.

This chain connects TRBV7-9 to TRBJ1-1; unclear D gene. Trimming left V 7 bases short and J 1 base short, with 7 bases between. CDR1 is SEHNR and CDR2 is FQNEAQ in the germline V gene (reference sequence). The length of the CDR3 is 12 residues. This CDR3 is CASTRENTEAFF. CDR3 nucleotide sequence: TGTGCCAGCACCCGGGAGAACACTGAAGCTTTCTTT. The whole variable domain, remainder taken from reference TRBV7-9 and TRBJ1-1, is DTGVSQNPRHKITKRGQNVTFRCDPISEHNRLYWYRQTLGQGPEFLTYFQNEAQLEKSRLLSDRFSAERPKGSFSTLEIQRTEQGDSAMYLCASTRENTEAFFGQGTRLTVV.

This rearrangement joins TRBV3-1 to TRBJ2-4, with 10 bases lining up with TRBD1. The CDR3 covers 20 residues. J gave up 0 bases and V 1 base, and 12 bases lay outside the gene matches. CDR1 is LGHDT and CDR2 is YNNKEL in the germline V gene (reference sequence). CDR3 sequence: CASSQVAGTGANEAKNIQYF. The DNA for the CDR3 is TGTGCCAGCAGCCAAGTGGCGGGGACAGGGGCTAATGAAGCCAAAAACATTCAGTACTTC.

This CDR3 is CASRPQVSSYEQYF. The CDR3 DNA reads as TGTGCCAGCAGGCCCCAGGTGAGCTCCTACGAGCAGTACTTC. This chain joins TRBV7-8 and TRBJ2-7; D remains unclear. Trimming stripped 6 bases from V and 0 bases from J, with 12 bases between. There are 14 residues in the CDR3. CDR1 and CDR2 from the germline V gene are SGHVS and FQNEAQ.

CDR3: CASSSALAGASTDTQYF. The CDR3 DNA follows: TGTGCCAGCAGCTCAGCACTAGCGGGGGCTAGCACAGATACGCAGTATTTT. This sequence joins TRBV7-9 and TRBJ2-3, with 11 bases aligning to TRBD2. With 4 bases clipped from V and 0 bases from J, the junction kept 6 bases outside the gene matches. The germline V gene has CDR1 SEHNR and CDR2 FQNEAQ (reference sequence). The CDR3 spans 17 residues.

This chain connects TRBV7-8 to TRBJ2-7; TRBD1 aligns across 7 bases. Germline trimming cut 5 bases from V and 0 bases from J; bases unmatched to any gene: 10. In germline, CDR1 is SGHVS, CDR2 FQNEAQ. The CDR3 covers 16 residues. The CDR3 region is CASSHLGGRGSYEQYF. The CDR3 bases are TGTGCCAGCAGCCATTTAGGGGGCCGAGGCTCCTACGAGCAGTACTTC. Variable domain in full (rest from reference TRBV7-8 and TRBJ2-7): GAGVSQSPRYKVAKRGQDVALRCDPISGHVSLFWYQQALGQGPEFLTYFQNEAQLDKSGLPSDRFFAERPEGSVSTLKIQRTQQEDSAVYLCASSHLGGRGSYEQYFGPGTRLTVT.

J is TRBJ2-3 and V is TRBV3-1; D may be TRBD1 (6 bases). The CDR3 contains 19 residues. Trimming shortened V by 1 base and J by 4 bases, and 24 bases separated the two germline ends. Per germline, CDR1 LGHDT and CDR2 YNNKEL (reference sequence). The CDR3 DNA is TGTGCCAGCAGCCAAGGAACCAGGGGACACACCTTTGAGGCAGATACGCAGTATTTT. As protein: CASSQGTRGHTFEADTQYF.

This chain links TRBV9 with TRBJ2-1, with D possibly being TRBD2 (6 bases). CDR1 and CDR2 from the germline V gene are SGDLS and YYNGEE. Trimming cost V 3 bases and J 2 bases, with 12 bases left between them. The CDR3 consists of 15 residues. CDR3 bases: TGTGCCAGCAGCGACGGGACTGGAACCTACAATGAGCAGTTCTTC. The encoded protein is CASSDGTGTYNEQFF.

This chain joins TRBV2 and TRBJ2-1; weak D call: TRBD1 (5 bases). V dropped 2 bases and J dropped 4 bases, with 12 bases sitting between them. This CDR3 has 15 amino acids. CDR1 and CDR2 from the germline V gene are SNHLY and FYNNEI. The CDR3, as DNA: TGTGCCAGCAGTGAAAGACAGCGCGCTTACAATGAGCAGTTCTTC. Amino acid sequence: CASSERQRAYNEQFF.

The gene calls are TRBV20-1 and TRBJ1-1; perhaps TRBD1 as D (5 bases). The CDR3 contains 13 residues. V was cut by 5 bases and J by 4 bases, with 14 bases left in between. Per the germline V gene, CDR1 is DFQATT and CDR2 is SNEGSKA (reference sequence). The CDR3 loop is CSAFVPGGTEAFF. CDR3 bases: TGCAGTGCTTTTGTCCCCGGGGGCACTGAAGCTTTCTTT.

The CDR3 loop reads CASSVAARTNEKLFF. CDR3 nucleotides: TGTGCCAGCAGCGTAGCGGCCCGAACTAATGAAAAACTGTTTTTT. The V gene is TRBV9, the J gene TRBJ1-4; D is undetermined. The CDR3 sequence is 15 residues long. Germline values: CDR1 SGDLS, CDR2 YYNGEE. Trimming pared 0 bases from V and 1 base from J, leaving 7 bases between.

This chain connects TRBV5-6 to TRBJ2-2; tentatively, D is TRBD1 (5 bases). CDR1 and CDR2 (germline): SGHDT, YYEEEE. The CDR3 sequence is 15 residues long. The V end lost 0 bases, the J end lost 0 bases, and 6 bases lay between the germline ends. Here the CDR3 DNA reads TGTGCCAGCAGCTTGGACAGGACGAACACCGGGGAGCTGTTTTTT. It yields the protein CASSLDRTNTGELFF.

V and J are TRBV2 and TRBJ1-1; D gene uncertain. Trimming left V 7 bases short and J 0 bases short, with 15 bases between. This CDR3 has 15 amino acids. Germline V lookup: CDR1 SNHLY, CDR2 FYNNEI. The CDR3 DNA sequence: TGTGCCAGCAAGGGCGGAAAGTTATTGAACACTGAAGCTTTCTTT. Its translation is CASKGGKLLNTEAFF.

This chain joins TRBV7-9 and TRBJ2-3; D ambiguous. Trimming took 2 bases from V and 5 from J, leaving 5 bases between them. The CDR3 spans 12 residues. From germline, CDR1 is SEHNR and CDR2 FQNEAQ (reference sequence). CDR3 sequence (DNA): TGTGCCAGCAGCTTATACGGAGATACGCAGTATTTT. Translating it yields CASSLYGDTQYF.

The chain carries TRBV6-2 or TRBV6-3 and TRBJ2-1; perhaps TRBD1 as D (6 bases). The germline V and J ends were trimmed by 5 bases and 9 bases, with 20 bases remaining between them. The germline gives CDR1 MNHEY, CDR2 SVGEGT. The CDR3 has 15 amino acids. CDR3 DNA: TGTGCCAGCAGTCCGACCAGGGGCGCGAAGGCTGAGCAGTTCTTC. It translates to CASSPTRGAKAEQFF.

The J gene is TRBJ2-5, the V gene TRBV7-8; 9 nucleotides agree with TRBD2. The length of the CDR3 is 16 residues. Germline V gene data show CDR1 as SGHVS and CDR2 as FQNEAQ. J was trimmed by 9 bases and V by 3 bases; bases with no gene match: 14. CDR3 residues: CASSFRWRLAVGAQYF. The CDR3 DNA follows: TGTGCCAGCAGCTTCAGGTGGAGACTAGCGGTTGGGGCCCAGTACTTC. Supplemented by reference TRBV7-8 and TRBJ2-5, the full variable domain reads GAGVSQSPRYKVAKRGQDVALRCDPISGHVSLFWYQQALGQGPEFLTYFQNEAQLDKSGLPSDRFFAERPEGSVSTLKIQRTQQEDSAVYLCASSFRWRLAVGAQYFGPGTRLLVL.

The CDR3 DNA is TGTGCCAGCAGCCCCACTGGGGCCAAAAACATTCAGTACTTC. Translated: CASSPTGAKNIQYF. The chain has TRBV3-1 and TRBJ2-4; D gene uncertain. This CDR3 comprises 14 residues. The germline CDR1 and CDR2 sequences are LGHDT and YNNKEL (reference sequence). Trimming shortened V by 4 bases and J by 1 base, and 8 bases separated the two germline ends.

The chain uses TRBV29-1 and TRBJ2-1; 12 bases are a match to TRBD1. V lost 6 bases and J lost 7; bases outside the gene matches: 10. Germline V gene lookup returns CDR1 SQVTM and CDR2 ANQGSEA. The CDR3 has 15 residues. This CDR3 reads CSVGRDRGLVNEQFF. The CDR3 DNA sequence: TGCAGCGTCGGCCGGGACAGGGGGCTTGTTAATGAGCAGTTCTTC.

CDR3 loop: CASSQSPGPTYEQYF. The CDR3 nucleotides are TGCGCCAGCAGTCAATCCCCCGGGCCTACCTACGAGCAGTACTTC. The V gene is TRBV23-1, the J gene TRBJ2-7; D not resolved. TRBV23-1 is labeled an ORF, and its function is uncertain. The CDR3 has 15 residues. Deletions cut 0 bases from V and 2 bases from J, with 11 bases between.

CDR3 in DNA: TGCAGTGCTAGAGCAGGCCCAGGAGCCAAAAACATTCAGTACTTC. This codes for CSARAGPGAKNIQYF. This chain uses TRBV20-1 with TRBJ2-4; D ambiguous. The CDR3 covers 15 residues. Germline-derived CDR1 and CDR2 are DFQATT and SNEGSKA (reference sequence). V gave up 1 base and J gave up 0 bases, with 10 bases separating them.